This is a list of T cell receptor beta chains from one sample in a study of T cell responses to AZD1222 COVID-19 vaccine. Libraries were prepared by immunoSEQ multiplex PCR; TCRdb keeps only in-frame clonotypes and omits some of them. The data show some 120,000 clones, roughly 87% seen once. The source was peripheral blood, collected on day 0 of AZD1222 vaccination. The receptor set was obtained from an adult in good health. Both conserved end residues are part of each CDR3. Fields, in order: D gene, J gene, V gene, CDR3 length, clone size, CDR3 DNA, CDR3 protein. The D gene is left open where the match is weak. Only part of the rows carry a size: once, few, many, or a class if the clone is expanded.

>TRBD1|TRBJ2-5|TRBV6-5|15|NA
TGTGCCAGCAGTCCCGGGACAGGGGGCGGAGAGACCCAGTACTTC
CASSPGTGGGETQYF
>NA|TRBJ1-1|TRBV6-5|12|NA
TGTGCCAGCGCTCGACTGAAGCAGGTAGCTTTCTTT
CASARLKQVAFF
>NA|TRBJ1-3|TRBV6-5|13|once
TGTGCCAGCAGTTACCCAGGGGGAAACACCATATATTTT
CASSYPGGNTIYF
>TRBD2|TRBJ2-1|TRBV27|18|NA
TGTGCCAGCAGCCTGGGACTAGCGGGAACTAGCTCCTACAATGAGCAGTTCTTC
CASSLGLAGTSSYNEQFF
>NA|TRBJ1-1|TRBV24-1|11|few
TGTGCCACCAGTGATAGCACTGAAGCTTTCTTT
CATSDSTEAFF
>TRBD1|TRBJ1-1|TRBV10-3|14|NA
TGTGCCATCAGTGAGTCCCCGGACAGGGTCGAAGCTTTCTTT
CAISESPDRVEAFF
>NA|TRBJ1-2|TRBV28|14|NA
TGTGCCAGCAGCCTAATGAGGGACTTTGTAGGCTACACCTTC
CASSLMRDFVGYTF
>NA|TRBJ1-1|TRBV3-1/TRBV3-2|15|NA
TGTGCCAGCAGCCCGTTGGGCAGCCGGGGCCAGGAAGCTTTCTTT
CASSPLGSRGQEAFF
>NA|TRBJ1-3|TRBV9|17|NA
TGTGCCAGCAGCGTGGGCCCCGCCGCGGCGGGAGGAAACACCATATATTTT
CASSVGPAAAGGNTIYF
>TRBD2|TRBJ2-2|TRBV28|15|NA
TGTGCCAGCAGTCTGACTAGCACGAACACCGGGGAGCTGTTTTTT
CASSLTSTNTGELFF
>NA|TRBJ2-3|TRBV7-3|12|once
TGTGCCAGCAGGTCGTTGGGAGATACGCAGTATTTT
CASRSLGDTQYF
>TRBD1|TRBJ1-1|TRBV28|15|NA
TGTGCCAGCAGATGGCCGGGACAGATGAACACTGAAGCTTTCTTT
CASRWPGQMNTEAFF
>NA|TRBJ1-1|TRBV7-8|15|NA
TGTGCCAGCAGCTTAGTAGGCAGCCGCGTCACTGAAGCTTTCTTT
CASSLVGSRVTEAFF
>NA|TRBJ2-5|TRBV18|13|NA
TGTGCCAGCTCAGGGGGGCCGCAAGAGACCCAGTACTTC
CASSGGPQETQYF
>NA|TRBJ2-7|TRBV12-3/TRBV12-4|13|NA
TGTGCCAGCAGTTTAGCGGGGTTCTACGAGCAGTACTTC
CASSLAGFYEQYF
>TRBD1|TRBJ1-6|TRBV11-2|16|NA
TGTGCCAGCAGCTTAGATGGGACAGGGGTTAATTCACCCCTCCACTTT
CASSLDGTGVNSPLHF
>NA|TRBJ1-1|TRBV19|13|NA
TGTGCCAGTAGTCGAATGATGAACGCTGAAGCTTTCTTT
CASSRMMNAEAFF
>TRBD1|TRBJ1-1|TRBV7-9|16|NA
TGTGCCAGCAGCCCGGACAGGGCCCCCCTGAACACTGAAGCTTTCTTT
CASSPDRAPLNTEAFF
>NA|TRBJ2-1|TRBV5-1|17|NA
TGCGCCAGCAGCCAAACCTTGACCGGCCTAAGCTACAATGAGCAGTTCTTC
CASSQTLTGLSYNEQFF
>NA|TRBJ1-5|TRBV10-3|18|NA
TGTGCCATCAGTGGAGGGAGGGATGGAGTAAATAGCAATCAGCCCCAGCATTTT
CAISGGRDGVNSNQPQHF
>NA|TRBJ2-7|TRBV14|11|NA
TGTGCCAGCAGCCACTACTACGAGCAGTACTTC
CASSHYYEQYF
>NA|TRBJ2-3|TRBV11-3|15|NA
TGTGCCAGCAGCCTGGGGGCCCACAGGACAGATACGCAGTATTTT
CASSLGAHRTDTQYF
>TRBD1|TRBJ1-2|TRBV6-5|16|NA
TGTGCCAGCAGTTACACACACAGGGGGAAGTGGTATGGCTACACCTTC
CASSYTHRGKWYGYTF
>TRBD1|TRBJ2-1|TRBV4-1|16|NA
TGCGCCAGCAGCTATTCCCCGGGACAGACAGGGAATGAGCAGTTCTTC
CASSYSPGQTGNEQFF
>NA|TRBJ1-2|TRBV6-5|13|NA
TGTGCCAGCAGTTACGGCGTGGGGAATGGCTACACCTTC
CASSYGVGNGYTF
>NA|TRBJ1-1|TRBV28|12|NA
TGTGCCAGCAGTAACAGGGATAGTGAAGCTTTCTTT
CASSNRDSEAFF
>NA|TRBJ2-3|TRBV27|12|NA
TGTGCCAGCAGTCCTACTCGCGTGGGGCAGTATTTT
CASSPTRVGQYF
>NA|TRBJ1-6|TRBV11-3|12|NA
TGTGCCAGCAGCTACTATAATTCACCCCTCCACTTT
CASSYYNSPLHF
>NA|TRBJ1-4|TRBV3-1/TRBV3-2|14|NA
TGTGCCAGCAGCCGTCCAACTCACAATGAAAAACTGTTTTTT
CASSRPTHNEKLFF
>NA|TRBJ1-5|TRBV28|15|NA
TGTGCCAGCAGCGTCATCGACTATAGCAATCAGCCCCAGCATTTT
CASSVIDYSNQPQHF
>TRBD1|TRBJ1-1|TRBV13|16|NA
TGTGCCAGCAGCTTTTCACTGGACAGGAGGGGGACTGAAGCTTTCTTT
CASSFSLDRRGTEAFF
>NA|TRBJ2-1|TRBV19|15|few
TGTGCCAGTAGTATACTGGGGGTAGCCTACAATGAGCAGTTCTTC
CASSILGVAYNEQFF
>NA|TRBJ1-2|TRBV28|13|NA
TGTGCCAGCAGTTATTCCGCCCCCTATGGCTACACCTTC
CASSYSAPYGYTF
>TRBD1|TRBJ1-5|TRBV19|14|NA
TGTGCCAGTAATGAGGAACAGGGGGTTCAGCCCCAGCATTTT
CASNEEQGVQPQHF
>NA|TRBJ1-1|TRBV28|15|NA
TGTGCCAGCAGTCCCTATAGGATGAGGAACACTGAAGCTTTCTTT
CASSPYRMRNTEAFF
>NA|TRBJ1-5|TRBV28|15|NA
TGTGCCAGCAGTTCCCGTCCCCGGTCGTGGCAGCCCCAGCATTTT
CASSSRPRSWQPQHF
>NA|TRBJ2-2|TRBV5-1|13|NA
TGCGCCAGCAGCCGGGGGAACACCGGGGAGCTGTTTTTT
CASSRGNTGELFF
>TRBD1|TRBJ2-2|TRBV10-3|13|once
TGTGCCATCAGCTTGACAGGGGAGGGGGAGCTGTTTTTT
CAISLTGEGELFF
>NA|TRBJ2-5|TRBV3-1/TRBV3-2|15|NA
TGTGCCAGCAGCCAAGATGAAGACGCTCAAGAGACCCAGTACTTC
CASSQDEDAQETQYF
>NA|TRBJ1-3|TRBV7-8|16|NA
TGTGCCAGCAGCTCCGGACCCAGACAGTCTGGAAACACCATATATTTT
CASSSGPRQSGNTIYF
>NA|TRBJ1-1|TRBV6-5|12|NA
TGTGCCAGCGGACGGCTTGGCACTGAAGCTTTCTTT
CASGRLGTEAFF
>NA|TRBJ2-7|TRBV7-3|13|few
TGTGCCAGCAGACCGGGATACAGCTACGAGCAGTACTTC
CASRPGYSYEQYF
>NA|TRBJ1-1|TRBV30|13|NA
TGTGCCTGGACTGTAGGCCGGTACACTGAAGCTTTCTTT
CAWTVGRYTEAFF
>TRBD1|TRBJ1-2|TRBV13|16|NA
TGTGCCAGCACCGAACTAGGACAGGGGGGTGGCACTGGCTACACCTTC
CASTELGQGGGTGYTF